This is a list of T cell receptor beta chains from one sample in a study of OX40 agonist ivuxolimab in advanced cancers. The protocol was immunoSEQ multiplex PCR, while the TCRdb copy is restricted to in-frame clones and leaves out a portion. The table includes approximately 60,000 clones, about 90% detected once. Sequences were derived from CD4+ or CD8+ T cells sorted from blood, sampled in a trial of the OX40 agonist ivuxolimab. These receptors originate from an adult with an advanced solid tumor such as melanoma, head and neck, liver or kidney cancer. Each CDR3 is given with its conserved first and last residue. A D gene is named only where the DNA matches it firmly. The listing skips clone size in some rows; elsewhere it reads once, few, many or a size class.

TRBD1	TRBV19	-	TRBJ2-5	TGTGCCAGTAGTATGGGAACCGGGACAGGGGGACAAGAGACCCAGTACTTC	CASSMGTGTGGQETQYF
-	TRBV30	-	TRBJ2-3	TGTGCCTGGAGTGCTAGCGGCACAGATACGCAGTATTTT	CAWSASGTDTQYF
TRBD1	TRBV10-3	-	TRBJ2-7	TGTGCCATCAGTGACGGACAGGGGGCGGCCTACGAGCAGTACTTC	CAISDGQGAAYEQYF
-	TRBV11-3	-	TRBJ2-1	TGTGCCAGCAGCTTAGTGGAGAATGAGCAGTTCTTC	CASSLVENEQFF
-	TRBV5-1	-	TRBJ2-7	TGCGCCAGCAGCTTGGCTGGGCCGCCCTACGAGCAGTACTTC	CASSLAGPPYEQYF
TRBD1	TRBV6-1	-	TRBJ1-4	TGTGCCAGCAGTGGAGCCTCAGGGGGTAATGAAAAACTGTTTTTT	CASSGASGGNEKLFF
-	TRBV19	-	TRBJ1-2	TGTGCCAGTAGTATTAACAGGGAAACCCATGGCTACACCTTC	CASSINRETHGYTF
TRBD2	TRBV7-3	-	TRBJ2-1	TGTGCCAGCAGCCCACAAGCGGGAACCTACAATGAGCAGTTCTTC	CASSPQAGTYNEQFF
-	TRBV21-1	-	TRBJ2-2	TGTGCCAGCGCGGGGACTGCGATCGCCGGGGAGCTGTTTTTT	CASAGTAIAGELFF
-	TRBV29-1	-	TRBJ2-5	TGCAGCACCCTCCTAGGGGGGGAGACCCAGTACTTC	CSTLLGGETQYF
TRBD2	TRBV19	-	TRBJ2-5	TGTGCCAGTAGTTGGACTAGCGTTGAGACCCAGTACTTC	CASSWTSVETQYF
-	TRBV28	-	TRBJ1-1	TGTGCCAGCAGGACCCCTCAGGTGAACACTGAAGCTTTCTTT	CASRTPQVNTEAFF
-	TRBV28	-	TRBJ1-1	TGTGCCAGCAGTTTAAGAGATGGGACTGAAGCTTTCTTT	CASSLRDGTEAFF
TRBD1	TRBV5-4	-	TRBJ1-1	TGTGCCAGCAGCTTTGGGGGAACAGGGGGCACTGAAGCTTTCTTT	CASSFGGTGGTEAFF
-	TRBV9	-	TRBJ1-2	TGTGCCAGCAGCGTAGATCCGACTAACTATGGCTACACCTTC	CASSVDPTNYGYTF
-	TRBV5-1	once	TRBJ1-2	TGCGCCAGCAGCTTCGACCCGAAGTATGGCTACACCTTC	CASSFDPKYGYTF
TRBD2	TRBV27	-	TRBJ2-2	TGTGCCAGCAGTTCACGGACTAGCGGATACACCGGGGAGCTGTTTTTT	CASSSRTSGYTGELFF
-	TRBV2	-	TRBJ2-1	TGTGCCAGTAAACCAGCGAGTTCCTACAATGAGCAGTTCTTC	CASKPASSYNEQFF
-	TRBV15	-	TRBJ2-5	TGTGCCACCAGCGGGGCACAGGGTAAAGCGGGCCCCCAAGAGACCCAGTACTTC	CATSGAQGKAGPQETQYF
-	TRBV11-2	-	TRBJ1-3	TGTGCCAGCAGCTTTCAGGGCCAGGGGGGAAACACCATATATTTT	CASSFQGQGGNTIYF
-	TRBV6-4	-	TRBJ1-5	TGTGCCACCGGGAGTAGGCAGGGAAAGAGTTTTGGCAATCAGCCCCAGCATTTT	CATGSRQGKSFGNQPQHF
TRBD2	TRBV6-4	-	TRBJ2-7	TGTGCCAGCAGTGTACTAGCGGGGGGAGCCCCCCACGAGCAGTACTTC	CASSVLAGGAPHEQYF
TRBD1	TRBV5-1	few	TRBJ1-2	TGCGCCAGCAGCACCGGACAGGGTAACTATGGCTACACCTTC	CASSTGQGNYGYTF
TRBD2	TRBV4-1	-	TRBJ2-5	TGCGCCAGCAGCCAAGATAGGCCTAGCGGGAGGGCCCTGGAAGAGACCCAGTACTTC	CASSQDRPSGRALEETQYF
-	TRBV28	-	TRBJ1-5	TGTGCCAGCACCTTCCAGGGAAATCAGCCCCAGCATTTT	CASTFQGNQPQHF
TRBD1	TRBV5-1	-	TRBJ1-2	TGCGCCAGCAGCGACGGGACAGTTAACTATGGCTACACCTTC	CASSDGTVNYGYTF
-	TRBV5-1	-	TRBJ2-7	TGCGCCAGCAGCTTGGTGGTAAGCTCCTACGAGCAGTACTTC	CASSLVVSSYEQYF
-	TRBV30	-	TRBJ1-1	TGTGCCTGGAGTGTATCCCGGACAAACACTGAAGCTTTCTTT	CAWSVSRTNTEAFF
TRBD2	TRBV5-1	once	TRBJ2-7	TGCGCCAGCAGCTTGGGAGGGGAGGGGCCCTACGAGCAGTACTTC	CASSLGGEGPYEQYF
-	TRBV2	-	TRBJ2-7	TGTGCCAGCAGTGAGGGGACGGACCACTACGAGCAGTACTTC	CASSEGTDHYEQYF
-	TRBV6-1	-	TRBJ1-2	TGTGCCAGCAGCCCGCGGGACCCTAACTATGGCTACACCTTC	CASSPRDPNYGYTF
TRBD1	TRBV6-6	-	TRBJ1-5	TGTGCCAGCAGTTCGTGGGACAGAATTAATCAGCCCCAGCATTTT	CASSSWDRINQPQHF
-	TRBV6-1	-	TRBJ2-7	TGTGCCAGCAGTTGGGACACCCTCTCCTACGAGCAGTACTTC	CASSWDTLSYEQYF
TRBD2	TRBV4-2	-	TRBJ2-3	TGTGCCAGCAGCCAAGAAGGCGCTAGCGGGAAAAACACAGATACGCAGTATTTT	CASSQEGASGKNTDTQYF
TRBD1	TRBV7-8	-	TRBJ1-4	TGTGCCAGCCAACAGGGGACTAATGAAAAACTGTTTTTT	CASQQGTNEKLFF
-	TRBV19	-	TRBJ1-3	TGTGCCAGTAATACGCCGCTGGTGCGTGGAAACACCATATATTTT	CASNTPLVRGNTIYF
TRBD2	TRBV19	-	TRBJ2-5	TGTGCCAGTACTGGCGCGGGAGGGAAACAAGAGACCCAGTACTTC	CASTGAGGKQETQYF
-	TRBV15	-	TRBJ1-3	TGTGCCACCAGCAACTCTGGAAACACCATATATTTT	CATSNSGNTIYF
TRBD2	TRBV19	-	TRBJ2-3	TGTGCCAGTAGTTCCTTCAGGCTAGCGGAGAGCACAGATACGCAGTATTTT	CASSSFRLAESTDTQYF
-	TRBV10-1	-	TRBJ2-3	TGCGCCAGCAGTGATAAGCGGAGGGGGGATACGCAGTATTTT	CASSDKRRGDTQYF
TRBD1	TRBV5-1	once	TRBJ2-1	TGCGCCAGCAGCACAACGGGACAGTGGATTGGTGAGCAGTTCTTC	CASSTTGQWIGEQFF
TRBD2	TRBV5-1	-	TRBJ2-3	TGCGCCAGCAGTCCTGGACTAGCGGGAGGCGCAGATACGCAGTATTTT	CASSPGLAGGADTQYF